This T cell receptor beta chain was sequenced during a study of metastatic and nonmetastatic thyroid tumors. Study-level background: Comparative analysis of repertoires was undertaken across blood and tumor or nodule tissue obtained from malignant and benign thyroid patients. Regarding the study as a whole: Reports indicated that malignant thyroid tumors showed significantly higher TCR beta diversity than benign nodules did, in blood and tumor.

Among the patients, none had received any treatment before thyroid surgery. Note on this clone: Its antigen remains unidentified.

Authors' methods: A papillary thyroid cancer distant-metastasis classifier was built from CDR3 differences across clinicopathological groups. TCRdb re-clonotyped the PCR reads through MiXCR. TCRdb's processing, not the authors' own work, is the source of the V and J calls. The sample lists approximately 28,000 clones, roughly 23% occurring once. The germline CDR1 and CDR2 sequences are PRHDT and FYEKMQ (reference sequence). The V gene lost 10 bases and the J gene lost 5 bases, with 8 bases spanning the gap. CDR3 length equals 11 residues. The source is a female donor with papillary thyroid cancer or a benign thyroid nodule (not recorded which). Some clones in this sample may be carry-over from other donors' samples. The chain has TRBV13 and TRBJ2-2, with D hard to call. The sample consisted of blood. CDR3 loop: CATSLTGELFF. The CDR3 DNA reads TGTGCCACCTCGTTGACCGGGGAGCTGTTTTTT.